This T cell receptor beta chain was identified during a study of T cells after yellow fever vaccination. A 5'RACE template-switching step, the method used to make TCR cDNA, added a universal primer site and UMIs. MiXCR, applied by TCRdb to the 5' RACE reads, yields one record per CDR3 protein. The repertoire includes around 65,000 distinct CDR3 sequences, 5% to 6.5% of them detected once, and over 2% sits in the top ten. Study outcomes and limitations: A weaker but faster secondary response was observed, peaking on day 5 versus 15. The booster response re-showed most primary clones: around 96% CD4, about 89% CD8. It was a small share of clonotypes that appeared in both CD4 and CD8 compartments.

CDR1 WSHSY and CDR2 SAAADI come from the germline V gene. The V gene lost 3 bases and the J gene lost 9 bases, with 9 bases spanning the gap. This CDR3 spans 11 amino acids. This clonotype was observed a few times. The antigen remains undetermined. J is TRBJ2-7 and V is TRBV10-2; no clear D. This receptor was identified in a man younger than 35 who received the YFV17D yellow fever vaccine. The sequences come from CD4+ T cells sorted from PBMCs, collected less than 16 days after the first yellow fever vaccination. As DNA, the CDR3 is TGCGCCAGCAGTGACCCGGTCTTGCAGTACTTC. Translating gives CASSDPVLQYF.